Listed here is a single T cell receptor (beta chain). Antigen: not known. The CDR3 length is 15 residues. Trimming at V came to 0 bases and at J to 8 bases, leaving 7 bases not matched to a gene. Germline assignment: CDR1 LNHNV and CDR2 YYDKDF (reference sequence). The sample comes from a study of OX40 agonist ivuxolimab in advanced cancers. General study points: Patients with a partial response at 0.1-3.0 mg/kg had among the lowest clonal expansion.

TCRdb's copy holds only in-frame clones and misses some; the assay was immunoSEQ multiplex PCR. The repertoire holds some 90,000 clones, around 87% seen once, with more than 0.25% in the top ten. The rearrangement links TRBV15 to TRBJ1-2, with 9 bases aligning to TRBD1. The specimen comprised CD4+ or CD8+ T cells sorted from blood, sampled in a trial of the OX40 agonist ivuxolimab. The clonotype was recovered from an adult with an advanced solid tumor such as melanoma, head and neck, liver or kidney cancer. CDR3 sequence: CATSRETGTGKGYTF. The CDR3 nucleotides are TGTGCCACCAGCAGAGAGACCGGGACAGGGAAGGGCTACACCTTC.